Reported below is one T cell receptor (beta chain). Germline values: CDR1 SQVTM, CDR2 ANQGSEA. The CDR3 totals 13 residues. Trimming cost V 1 base and J 5 bases, with 11 bases left between them. This entry belongs to a study of T-cell reconstitution after alpha-beta-depleted transplantation in children. Unique molecular identifiers were used in preparing the TCRbeta library. TCRdb used MiXCR to reprocess the PCR reads, holding one entry per CDR3 protein. The sample includes hundreds of thousands of distinct CDR3 sequences, 13% of them seen just once. This receptor was identified in a human donor who donated a stem cell graft to a child with Fanconi anemia. The V call is TRBV29-1, the J call TRBJ1-1; no firm D call. The sample here was PBMCs, taken from the stem cell graft. The CDR3 reads CSVEGGGRTEAFF. The CDR3, as DNA: TGCAGCGTTGAAGGGGGAGGGAGGACTGAAGCTTTCTTT.